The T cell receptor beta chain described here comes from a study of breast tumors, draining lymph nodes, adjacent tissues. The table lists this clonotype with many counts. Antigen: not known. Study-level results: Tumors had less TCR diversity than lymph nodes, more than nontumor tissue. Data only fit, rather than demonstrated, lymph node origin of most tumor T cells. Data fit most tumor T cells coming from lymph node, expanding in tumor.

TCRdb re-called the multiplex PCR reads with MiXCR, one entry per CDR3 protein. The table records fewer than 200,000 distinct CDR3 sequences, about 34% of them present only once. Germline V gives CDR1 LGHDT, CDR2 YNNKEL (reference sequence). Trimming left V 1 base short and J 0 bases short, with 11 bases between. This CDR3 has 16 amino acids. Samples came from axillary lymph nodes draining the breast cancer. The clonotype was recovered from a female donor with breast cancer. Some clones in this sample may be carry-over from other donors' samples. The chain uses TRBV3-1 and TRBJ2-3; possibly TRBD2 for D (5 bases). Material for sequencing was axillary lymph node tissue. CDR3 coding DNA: TGTGCCAGCAGCCAAGGGGTCTCGGGGAGCACAGATACGCAGTATTTT. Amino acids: CASSQGVSGSTDTQYF.